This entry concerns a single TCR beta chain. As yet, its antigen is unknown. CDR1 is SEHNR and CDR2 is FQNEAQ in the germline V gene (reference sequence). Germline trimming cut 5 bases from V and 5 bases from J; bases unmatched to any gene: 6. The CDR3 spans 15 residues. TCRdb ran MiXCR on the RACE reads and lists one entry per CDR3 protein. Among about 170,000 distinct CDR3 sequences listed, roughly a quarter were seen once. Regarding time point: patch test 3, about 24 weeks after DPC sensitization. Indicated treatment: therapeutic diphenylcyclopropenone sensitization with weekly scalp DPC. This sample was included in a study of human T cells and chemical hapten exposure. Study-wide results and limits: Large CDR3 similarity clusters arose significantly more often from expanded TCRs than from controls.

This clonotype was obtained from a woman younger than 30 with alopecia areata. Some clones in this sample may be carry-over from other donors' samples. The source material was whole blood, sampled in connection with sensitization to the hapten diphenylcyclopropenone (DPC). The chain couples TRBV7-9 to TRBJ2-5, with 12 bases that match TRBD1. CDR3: CASSPWDRGLETQYF. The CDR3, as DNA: TGTGCCAGCAGCCCCTGGGACAGGGGGCTCGAGACCCAGTACTTC.